One and the same sample provided the 7 T cell receptor beta chains below, sequenced in a study of blood T cell repertoires in COVID-19 (dated by TCRdb to 2019 to 2021). Library creation used the immunoSEQ multiplex PCR assay. TCRdb stores this immuneACCESS table with in-frame sequences only. Part of the clones is absent; in the studies checked, under half of the shortfall reflects unresolved V genes, and no reason is known for the rest. This sample holds 55,000 or so clones; just over 90% were observed only once. About 6% of the sample rests with the top ten. Material: peripheral blood. All receptors derive from a man aged 40-49 years with acute or convalescent COVID-19.

This chain connects TRBV5-5 to TRBJ1-4; no clear D gene. Trimming pared 1 base from V and 7 bases from J, leaving 11 bases between. The CDR3 consists of 14 residues. Germline CDR1 SGHKS, CDR2 YYEKEE (reference sequence). As DNA, the CDR3 is TGTGCCAGCAGCTTGATGGGAGCAGGTGAAAAACTGTTTTTT. This encodes CASSLMGAGEKLFF. Supplemented by reference TRBV5-5 and TRBJ1-4, the full variable domain reads DAGVTQSPTHLIKTRGQQVTLRCSPISGHKSVSWYQQVLGQGPQFIFQYYEKEERGRGNFPDRFSARQFPNYSSELNVNALLLGDSALYLCASSLMGAGEKLFFGSGTQLSVL.

This chain uses TRBV19 with TRBJ2-1, with D unresolved. The CDR3 has 15 residues. Germline CDR1 LNHDA, CDR2 SQIVND (reference sequence). The V end was cut by 5 bases, the J end by 5 bases, with 16 bases between. The CDR3 reads CASSLGPLEHNEQFF. The DNA for the CDR3 is TGTGCCAGTAGTTTGGGTCCCCTAGAACACAATGAGCAGTTCTTC.

The rearrangement links TRBV7-8 to TRBJ2-3, with 8 positions matching TRBD2. This CDR3 spans 16 amino acids. CDR1 SGHVS and CDR2 FQNEAQ come from the germline V gene. J gave up 0 bases and V 3 bases, and 5 bases lay outside the gene matches. DNA of the CDR3: TGTGCCAGCAGCTTTTCCGGGAGGGCTAGCACAGATACGCAGTATTTT. Translating gives CASSFSGRASTDTQYF.

This sequence joins TRBV13 and TRBJ2-7; 11 nucleotides agree with TRBD2. The CDR3 runs 14 residues. Germline lookup yields CDR1 PRHDT and CDR2 FYEKMQ (reference sequence). The V and J ends lost 2 bases and 3 bases, in that order; junction bases with no gene match: 0. The CDR3, as DNA: TGTGCCAGCAGCTTAACTAGCGGGAGCTACGAGCAGTACTTC. Translation: CASSLTSGSYEQYF.

On this clone itself: This same CDR3 is encoded by further DNA sequences in the sample. CDR3: CASSLGDRNYGYTF. The CDR3 bases are TGTGCCAGCAGCTTAGGGGACAGGAACTATGGCTACACCTTC. J is TRBJ1-2 and V is TRBV7-8; TRBD1 matches 8 bases. V trimming: 1 base; J trimming: 2 bases; junction bases outside the gene matches: 0. There are 14 residues in the CDR3. Germline values: CDR1 SGHVS, CDR2 FQNEAQ.

In this sample, this clone turned up once. The chain combines TRBV19 with TRBJ2-1; 13 nucleotides align to TRBD2. Germline V CDR1 and CDR2: LNHDA, SQIVND (reference sequence). The trim removed 7 bases at V and 1 base at J, leaving 10 bases unmatched. CDR3 size: 18 residues. The CDR3 nucleotides read TGTGCCAGTACCAAGGGACTAGCGGGATTAGGGTCCTACAATGAGCAGTTCTTC. Amino acids: CASTKGLAGLGSYNEQFF. Full variable domain (remainder filled in from reference TRBV19 and TRBJ2-1): DGGITQSPKYLFRKEGQNVTLSCEQNLNHDAMYWYRQDPGQGLRLIYYSQIVNDFQKGDIAEGYSVSREKKESFPLTVTSAQKNPTAFYLCASTKGLAGLGSYNEQFFGPGTRLTVL.

This rearrangement joins TRBV11-3 to TRBJ2-7; TRBD2 agrees at 8 bases. Germline V gene sequence: CDR1 SGHNT, CDR2 YENEEA. The CDR3 has 15 residues. Germline trimming cut 1 base from V and 3 bases from J; bases unmatched to any gene: 5. The CDR3 DNA is TGTGCCAGCAGCTTAGGAACGGGAGGGGACTACGAGCAGTACTTC. It is translated as CASSLGTGGDYEQYF.